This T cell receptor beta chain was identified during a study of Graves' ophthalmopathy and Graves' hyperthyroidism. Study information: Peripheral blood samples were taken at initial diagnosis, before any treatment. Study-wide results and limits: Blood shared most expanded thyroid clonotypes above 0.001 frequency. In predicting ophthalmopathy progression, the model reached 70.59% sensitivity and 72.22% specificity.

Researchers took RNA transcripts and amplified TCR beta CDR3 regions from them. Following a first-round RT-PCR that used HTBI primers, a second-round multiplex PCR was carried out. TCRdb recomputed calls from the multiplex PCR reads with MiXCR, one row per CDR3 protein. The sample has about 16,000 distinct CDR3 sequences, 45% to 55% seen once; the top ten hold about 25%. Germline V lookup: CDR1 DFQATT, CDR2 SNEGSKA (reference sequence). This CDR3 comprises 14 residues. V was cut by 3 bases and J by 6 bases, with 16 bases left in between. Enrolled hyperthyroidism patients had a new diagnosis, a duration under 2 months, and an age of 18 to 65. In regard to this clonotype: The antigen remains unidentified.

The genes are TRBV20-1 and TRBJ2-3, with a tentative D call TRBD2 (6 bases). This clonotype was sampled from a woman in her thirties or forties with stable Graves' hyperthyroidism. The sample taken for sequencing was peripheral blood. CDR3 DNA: TGCAGTGCTAGTCGGCGGGATCGGTGGGATACGCAGTATTTT. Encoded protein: CSASRRDRWDTQYF.